These 19 T cell receptor beta chains were all obtained from the same sample, sequenced in a study of identical twins (dated by TCRdb to the mid-2010s). Library preparation used 5' RACE. Sequenced using an Illumina HiSeq 2000. TCRdb passed the public sequencing reads through fastp at Q25 and MiXCR, retaining productive beta sequences. Each CDR3 protein appears once, grouped with its most common genes and DNA. The sample table contains 500,000 to 550,000 distinct CDR3 sequences; only one count was recorded for roughly a fifth of them. The top ten constitute approximately 0.95% of the sample. These same data were also listed under a study on T cells expressing NK-cell markers.

The sample comprised CD4+ T cells sorted from blood. The receptors come from a woman between 18 and 29 years old in good health.

This clonotype has more than one count but fewer than ten. This chain connects TRBV19 to TRBJ1-1; D unresolved. Per the germline V gene, CDR1 is LNHDA and CDR2 is SQIVND (reference sequence). Trimming shortened V by 5 bases and J by 4 bases, and 14 bases separated the two germline ends. This CDR3 spans 14 amino acids. CDR3 sequence: CASSPSLSTTEAFF. The CDR3, as DNA: TGTGCCAGTAGTCCGAGTCTCTCGACCACTGAAGCTTTCTTT.

This clonotype was counted at least ten times. The chain combines TRBV7-2 with TRBJ1-1; no definite D call. The CDR3 has 16 amino acids. Germline CDR1 reads SGHTA; CDR2 reads FQGNSA. Between the trimmed V and J ends, which lost 1 base and 0 bases, there was a span of 12 bases. CDR3 residues: CASSLGWGMVNTEAFF. In nucleotides, the CDR3 is TGTGCCAGCAGCTTAGGGTGGGGTATGGTGAACACTGAAGCTTTCTTT. The full variable domain, with the rest looked up from reference TRBV7-2 and TRBJ1-1, is GAGVSQSPSNKVTEKGKDVELRCDPISGHTALYWYRQSLGQGLEFLIYFQGNSAPDKSGLPSDRFSAERTGGSVSTLTIQRTQQEDSAVYLCASSLGWGMVNTEAFFGQGTRLTVV.

The rearrangement uses TRBV20-1 and TRBJ2-5; D may be TRBD1 (5 bases). Deletions cut 1 base from V and 0 bases from J, with 12 bases between. CDR1 and CDR2 from the germline V gene are DFQATT and SNEGSKA (reference sequence). This CDR3 region has 15 residues. Here the CDR3 reads CSARARPGYQETQYF. DNA for the CDR3: TGCAGTGCTAGAGCACGGCCAGGGTACCAAGAGACCCAGTACTTC.

The chain couples TRBV7-2 to TRBJ2-7; no clear D gene. The germline V gene encodes CDR1 SGHTA and CDR2 FQGNSA. V was trimmed by 6 bases and J by 1 base, leaving 4 bases between them. CDR3 size: 11 residues. CDR3 residues: CASRLSYEQYF. DNA for the CDR3: TGTGCCAGCAGACTTTCCTACGAGCAGTACTTC.

The rearrangement uses TRBV6-5 and TRBJ2-7; 13 nucleotides line up with TRBD2. Germline CDR1 MNHEY, CDR2 SVGAGI. J gave up 2 bases and V 2 bases, and 12 bases lay outside the gene matches. The CDR3 consists of 19 residues. The CDR3 region has the DNA TGTGCCAGCAGTTACAGAAGGACTAGCGGGAGTATGGGGGCCTACGAGCAGTACTTC. Protein: CASSYRRTSGSMGAYEQYF.

This clonotype was observed a few times. This chain uses TRBV4-3 with TRBJ2-7; D uncertain. Germline-derived CDR1 and CDR2 are LGHNA and YSLEER. With 4 bases removed from V and 3 bases from J, the gap between germline ends came to 16 bases. The CDR3 spans 15 residues. Written as DNA, the CDR3 is TGCGCCAGCAGCCTGCGGATCGGAGAAGGCTACGAGCAGTACTTC. Its protein product is CASSLRIGEGYEQYF.

There are a few counts of this clonotype. This chain's CDR3 is CASSLERSRFGETQYF. The DNA for the CDR3 is TGTGCCAGCAGCTTAGAAAGGTCAAGGTTTGGGGAGACCCAGTACTTC. V usage is TRBV7-2 and J usage is TRBJ2-5; D not resolved. The CDR3 covers 16 residues. The germline V gene has CDR1 SGHTA and CDR2 FQGNSA. V was pared by 1 base and J by 5 bases, with 17 bases between.

This clonotype was detected only a few times. The rearrangement links TRBV20-1 to TRBJ1-2, with D maybe TRBD1 (6 bases). Germline V CDR1 and CDR2: DFQATT, SNEGSKA (reference sequence). The V end lost 1 base, the J end lost 1 base, and 10 bases lay between the germline ends. The CDR3 runs 14 residues. The CDR3 reads CSARGGGGNYGYTF. The CDR3 nucleotides are TGCAGTGCTAGAGGAGGGGGGGGTAACTATGGCTACACCTTC.

This clonotype was recorded only once. The gene calls are TRBV20-1 and TRBJ2-5; 13 bases are a match to TRBD2. Per germline, CDR1 DFQATT and CDR2 SNEGSKA (reference sequence). CDR3 size: 15 residues. Trimming removed 5 bases from V and 3 bases from J; junction bases left unmatched: 6. CDR3 in amino acids: CSARGTSGGEETQYF. The CDR3 nucleotides are TGCAGTGCTCGGGGAACTAGCGGGGGGGAAGAGACCCAGTACTTC.

This clonotype was counted between two and nine times. The gene calls are TRBV20-1 and TRBJ2-7, with TRBD1 matching 8 bases. Germline CDR1 reads DFQATT; CDR2 reads SNEGSKA (reference sequence). This CDR3 region has 14 residues. Unmatched junction bases numbered 2, after V lost 1 base and J lost 0 bases. This CDR3 reads CSARGTGSSYEQYF. CDR3 in DNA: TGCAGTGCTAGAGGGACAGGGAGCTCCTACGAGCAGTACTTC.

The chain is built from TRBV7-2 and TRBJ2-7, with D hard to call. V lost 5 bases and J lost 0, with 17 bases in between. Germline V gene sequence: CDR1 SGHTA, CDR2 FQGNSA. The CDR3 loop spans 16 amino acids. This CDR3 reads CASSPSGSLSSYEQYF. As DNA, the CDR3 is TGTGCCAGCAGCCCATCCGGGTCCCTCAGCTCCTACGAGCAGTACTTC.

This chain connects TRBV20-1 to TRBJ1-5; perhaps TRBD1 as D (6 bases). V shed 3 bases and J shed 2 bases, with 11 bases lying between them. CDR3 length: 14 amino acids. From germline, CDR1 is DFQATT and CDR2 SNEGSKA (reference sequence). In nucleotides, the CDR3 is TGCAGTGCTAGGACAGGATACGGCAATCAGCCCCAGCATTTT. It translates to CSARTGYGNQPQHF.

This clonotype came up many times. V usage is TRBV20-1 and J usage is TRBJ1-4, with D hard to call. CDR1 and CDR2 (germline): DFQATT, SNEGSKA (reference sequence). Trimming cost V 0 bases and J 3 bases, with 11 bases left between them. The CDR3 is made up of 15 amino acids. CDR3 in amino acids: CSARDLRQSNEKLFF. The CDR3 DNA follows: TGCAGTGCTAGAGATCTCAGGCAGTCTAATGAAAAACTGTTTTTT.

This chain connects TRBV29-1 to TRBJ2-7, with TRBD1 matching 7 bases. This CDR3 region has 13 residues. Germline CDR1 is SQVTM and CDR2 is ANQGSEA. V lost 7 bases, J lost 4 bases, and 10 bases stayed unmatched. The CDR3 protein is CSAGDSRLYEQYF. CDR3 DNA sequence: TGCAGCGCCGGGGACAGTCGACTTTACGAGCAGTACTTC.

V is TRBV5-1 and J is TRBJ2-1; D might be TRBD1 (6 bases). The CDR3 has 15 amino acids. Trimming cost V 2 bases and J 0 bases, with 9 bases left between them. CDR1 is SGHRS, CDR2 YFSETQ, per germline. The CDR3 protein is CASSLADSSYNEQFF. DNA for the CDR3: TGCGCCAGCAGCTTAGCGGACAGCTCCTACAATGAGCAGTTCTTC.

The V gene is TRBV21-1, the J gene TRBJ2-2; the table's D gene call, TRBD1, was not cross checked with the DNA. TRBV21-1 is marked as a pseudogene. This CDR3 region has 16 residues. The CDR3 is CASSKEGGGNPGELFF. The CDR3 DNA reads TGTGCCAGCAGCAAAGAGGGGGGCGGGAATCCCGGGGAGCTGTTTTTT.

The chain couples TRBV29-1 to TRBJ1-5; unclear D gene. The germline V gene encodes CDR1 SQVTM and CDR2 ANQGSEA. V lost 4 bases and J 3 bases, leaving 10 bases between the germline ends. The length of the CDR3 is 13 residues. CDR3 protein: CSVGENPNQPQHF. DNA of the CDR3: TGCAGCGTTGGAGAGAACCCCAATCAGCCCCAGCATTTT.

The gene calls are TRBV11-3 and TRBJ2-7, with no clear D. The V end lost 2 bases, the J end lost 3 bases, and 8 bases lay between the germline ends. The CDR3 is 13 residues long. CDR1 is SGHNT and CDR2 is YENEEA in the germline V gene. The CDR3 sequence is CASSLNVGYEQYF. CDR3 coding DNA: TGTGCCAGCAGCTTAAATGTTGGCTACGAGCAGTACTTC.

This clonotype was detected a few times. The chain uses TRBV20-1 and TRBJ2-5; D may be TRBD2 (6 bases). Germline-derived CDR1 and CDR2 are DFQATT and SNEGSKA (reference sequence). The CDR3 is made up of 13 amino acids. Trimming pared 1 base from V and 4 bases from J, leaving 10 bases between. CDR3 in DNA: TGCAGTGCTAGAGTGAGGCGGGGAGAGACCCAGTACTTC. Encoded protein: CSARVRRGETQYF.